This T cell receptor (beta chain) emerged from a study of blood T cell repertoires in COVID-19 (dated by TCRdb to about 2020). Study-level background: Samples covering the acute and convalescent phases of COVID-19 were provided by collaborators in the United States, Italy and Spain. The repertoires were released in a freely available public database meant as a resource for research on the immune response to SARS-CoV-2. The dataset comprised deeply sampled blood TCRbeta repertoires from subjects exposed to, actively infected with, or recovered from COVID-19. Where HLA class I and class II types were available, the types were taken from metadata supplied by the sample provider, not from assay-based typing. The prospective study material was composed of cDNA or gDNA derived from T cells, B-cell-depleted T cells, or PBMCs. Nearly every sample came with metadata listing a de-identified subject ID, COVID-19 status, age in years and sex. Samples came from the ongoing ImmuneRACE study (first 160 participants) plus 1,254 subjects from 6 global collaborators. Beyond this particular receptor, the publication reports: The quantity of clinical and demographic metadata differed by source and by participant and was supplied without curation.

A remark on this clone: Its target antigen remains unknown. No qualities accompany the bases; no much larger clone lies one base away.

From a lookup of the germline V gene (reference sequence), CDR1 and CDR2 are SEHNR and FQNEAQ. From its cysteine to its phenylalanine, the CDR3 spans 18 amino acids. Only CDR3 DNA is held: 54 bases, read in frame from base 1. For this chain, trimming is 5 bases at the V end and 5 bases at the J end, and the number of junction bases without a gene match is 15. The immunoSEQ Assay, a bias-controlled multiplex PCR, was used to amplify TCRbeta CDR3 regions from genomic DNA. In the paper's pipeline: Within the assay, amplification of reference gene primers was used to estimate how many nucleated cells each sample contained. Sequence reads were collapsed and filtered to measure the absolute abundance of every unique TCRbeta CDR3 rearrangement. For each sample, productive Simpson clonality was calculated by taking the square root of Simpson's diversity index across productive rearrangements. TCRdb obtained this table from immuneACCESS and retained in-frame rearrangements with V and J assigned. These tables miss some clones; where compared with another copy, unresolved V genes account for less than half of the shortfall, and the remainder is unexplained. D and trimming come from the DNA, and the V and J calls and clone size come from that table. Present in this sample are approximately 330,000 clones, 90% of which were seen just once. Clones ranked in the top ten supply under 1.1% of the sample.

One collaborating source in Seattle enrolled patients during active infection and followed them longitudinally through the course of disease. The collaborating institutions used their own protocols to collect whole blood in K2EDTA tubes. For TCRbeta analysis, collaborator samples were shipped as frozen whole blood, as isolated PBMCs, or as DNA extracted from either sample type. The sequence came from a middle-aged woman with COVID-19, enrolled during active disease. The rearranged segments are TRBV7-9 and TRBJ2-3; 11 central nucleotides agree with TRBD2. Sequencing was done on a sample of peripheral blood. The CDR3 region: CASSPRLAGGRIRDTQYF. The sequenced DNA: TGTGCCAGCAGCCCACGTCTAGCGGGGGGCCGTATTCGAGATACGCAGTATTTT. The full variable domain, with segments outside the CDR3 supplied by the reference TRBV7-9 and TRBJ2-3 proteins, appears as DTGVSQNPRHKITKRGQNVTFRCDPISEHNRLYWYRQTLGQGPEFLTYFQNEAQLEKSRLLSDRFSAERPKGSFSTLEIQRTEQGDSAMYLCASSPRLAGGRIRDTQYFGPGTRLTVL.